This T cell receptor (beta chain) was recovered during a study of regulatory T cells in long-lasting Graves disease. Study-level results: Reduced TCR diversity was observed in persistent Graves' patients versus newly diagnosed patients. Public clonotype sharing was higher in persistent than newly diagnosed patients.

Noted time point: newly diagnosed GD, antithyroid drugs for less than 3 months. The authors made the TCR library using RNA they extracted from PBMCs. Under American Thyroid Association guidelines, Graves' disease was diagnosed. EDTA tubes received 9 to 10 milliliters of collected peripheral blood. HTBI primers from iRepertoire and Arm-PCR of CDR3 regions yielded the TCR beta libraries. Each CDR3 protein gets one entry after TCRdb re-called the multiplex PCR reads with MiXCR. Of 300,000 to 400,000 distinct CDR3 sequences in the sample, 15% to 20% were seen once. In regard to this clonotype: What it recognizes is unknown.

This CDR3 comprises 15 residues. CDR1 SGHAT and CDR2 FQNNGV come from the germline V gene. The V segment lost 4 bases and the J segment 4 bases; nucleotides outside the gene matches: 7. This chain joins TRBV11-2 and TRBJ2-7; 10 bases align to TRBD2. The material was peripheral blood mononuclear cells (PBMCs), obtained at new diagnosis, from a patient treated with antithyroid drugs. This clonotype originated in a female donor with Graves disease. The CDR3 DNA sequence: TGTGCCAGCAGCTGGGCTAGCGGGAGACCATACGAGCAGTACTTC. Residues: CASSWASGRPYEQYF.